Below are 10 T cell receptor beta chains sequenced from a single sample in a study of blood T cell repertoires in COVID-19. TCRdb's table, derived via immunoSEQ multiplex PCR, lists solely in-frame clones and lacks some. The sample consists of 190,000 or so clones, approximately 75% of them appearing once. The sequenced material came from PBMCs or T cells enriched from blood (not recorded which). All receptors come from a middle-aged man who had recovered from COVID-19.

The V and J genes are TRBV6-2 or TRBV6-3 and TRBJ1-1; D is ambiguous. CDR1 and CDR2 from the germline V gene are MNHEY and SVGEGT. This CDR3 has 13 residues. V gave up 6 bases and J gave up 4 bases, with 12 bases separating them. This chain's CDR3 is CASSIMRGTEAFF. The CDR3 DNA sequence: TGTGCCAGCAGCATCATGAGAGGCACTGAAGCTTTCTTT.

V usage is TRBV5-4 and J usage is TRBJ2-3, with 11 bases aligning to TRBD2. With V trimmed by 2 bases and J by 2 bases, 4 bases remained unmatched. Germline CDR1 reads SGHNT; CDR2 reads YYREEE (reference sequence). CDR3 size: 16 residues. The CDR3: CASSLLTSGTTDTQYF. The CDR3 nucleotides read TGTGCCAGCAGCTTACTGACTAGCGGGACCACAGATACGCAGTATTTT.

The rearrangement uses TRBV4-1 and TRBJ1-3; possible D gene TRBD1, 5 bases. The germline V gene has CDR1 MGHRA and CDR2 YSYEKL. The CDR3 is 15 residues long. Trimming removed 3 bases at V and 0 bases at J, with 9 bases between. This CDR3 is CASSQGLNSGNTIYF. CDR3 nucleotide sequence: TGCGCCAGCAGCCAGGGACTGAACTCTGGAAACACCATATATTTT.

The J gene is TRBJ1-2, the V gene TRBV2; 9 bases line up with TRBD1. This CDR3 comprises 14 residues. The trim removed 6 bases at V and 8 bases at J, leaving 10 bases unmatched. The germline V gene encodes CDR1 SNHLY and CDR2 FYNNEI. CDR3 in amino acids: CASREGQGFGGYTF. The CDR3, as DNA: TGTGCCAGCAGAGAGGGACAGGGATTTGGCGGCTACACCTTC.

The CDR3 reads CASSFSGAQGDTQYF. CDR3 DNA sequence: TGTGCCAGCAGCTTCAGCGGGGCCCAGGGGGATACGCAGTATTTT. The chain uses TRBV7-2 and TRBJ2-3, with a tentative D call TRBD2 (7 bases). Germline V lookup: CDR1 SGHTA, CDR2 FQGNSA. Trimming took 3 bases from V and 6 from J, leaving 16 bases between them. This CDR3 spans 15 amino acids.

The J gene is TRBJ2-7, the V gene TRBV6-5; no firm D call. CDR1 is MNHEY and CDR2 is SVGAGI in the germline V gene. This CDR3 comprises 14 residues. Trimming shortened V by 6 bases and J by 12 bases, and 24 bases separated the two germline ends. The CDR3 region is CASSRLIGPERLYF. The CDR3 DNA reads as TGTGCCAGCAGCCGCTTGATTGGCCCCGAACGATTGTACTTC.

This chain connects TRBV5-1 to TRBJ2-2, with TRBD2 matching over 12 bases. Trimming at V came to 5 bases and at J to 2 bases, leaving 1 base not matched to a gene. The V gene's germline CDR1 is SGHRS and CDR2 YFSETQ. This CDR3 has 15 amino acids. In nucleotides, the CDR3 is TGCGCCAGCAGACTAGCGGGGGGTAACACCGGGGAGCTGTTTTTT. Translation gives CASRLAGGNTGELFF.

The chain employs TRBV12-5 and TRBJ1-1, with TRBD1 as a possible D gene (6 bases). The CDR3 has 15 residues. V lost 5 bases, J lost 4 bases, and 17 bases lay in between. CDR1 is LGHNT, CDR2 FRNRAP, per germline. This chain's CDR3 is CASGPSRGRGTEAFF. For the CDR3, the DNA is TGTGCTAGTGGTCCGTCAAGGGGCAGGGGCACTGAAGCTTTCTTT. The full variable domain, rest sourced from reference TRBV12-5 and TRBJ1-1, is DARVTQTPRHKVTEMGQEVTMRCQPILGHNTVFWYRQTMMQGLELLAYFRNRAPLDDSGMPKDRFSAEMPDATLATLKIQPSEPRDSAVYFCASGPSRGRGTEAFFGQGTRLTVV.

The V and J genes are TRBV27 and TRBJ2-3; TRBD2 matches 15 bases. The V and J ends lost 7 bases and 1 base, in that order; junction bases with no gene match: 9. In germline, CDR1 is MNHEY, CDR2 SMNVEV (reference sequence). The CDR3 length is 18 residues. In DNA, the CDR3 is TGTGCCAGCACCCGGACTAGCGGGGGGGCCCTTGGCACAGATACGCAGTATTTT. Protein sequence: CASTRTSGGALGTDTQYF.

This clone turned up a few times. This sequence joins TRBV7-3 and TRBJ2-5; a weak D match, TRBD2 (5 bases). V lost 3 bases and J lost 2, with 7 bases in between. Germline loops: CDR1 SGHTA, CDR2 FQGTGA. The CDR3 has 13 residues. CDR3 DNA: TGTGCCAGCAGCTTTGGGAGTCAAGAGACCCAGTACTTC. It encodes CASSFGSQETQYF.